This T cell receptor beta chain was captured in a study of OX40 agonist ivuxolimab in advanced cancers. This clone has a single count. The CDR3 length is 13 residues. Germline values: CDR1 SNHLY, CDR2 FYNNEI. V trimming: 4 bases; J trimming: 7 bases; junction bases outside the gene matches: 5. This table comes from immunoSEQ multiplex PCR, and its TCRdb copy is limited to in-frame clones, with some not included. The sample holds some 75,000 clones, over 75% seen once. The gene calls are TRBV2 and TRBJ1-1, with 8 bases identical to TRBD1. This TCR came from an adult with an advanced solid tumor such as melanoma, head and neck, liver or kidney cancer. The starting material was CD4+ or CD8+ T cells sorted from blood, obtained in a trial of the OX40 agonist ivuxolimab. CDR3 loop: CASSVRGRGEAFF. CDR3 sequence (DNA): TGTGCCAGCAGTGTCAGGGGGCGCGGTGAAGCTTTCTTT. Supplemented by reference TRBV2 and TRBJ1-1, the full variable domain reads EPEVTQTPSHQVTQMGQEVILRCVPISNHLYFYWYRQILGQKVEFLVSFYNNEISEKSEIFDDQFSVERPDGSNFTLKIRSTKLEDSAMYFCASSVRGRGEAFFGQGTRLTVV.